This T cell receptor beta chain was sequenced for a study of T cell repertoires in cytomegalovirus infection. Overall study context: Based on public TCR beta signatures, there were indications of CMV infection and of a matching HLA type.

This clonotype turned up a few times. Antigen specificity is unknown. TCRdb recomputed calls from the reads with MiXCR, one row per CDR3 protein. The top ten clones hold 15% to 20% of a sample with about 700,000 distinct CDR3 sequences, approximately 33% of them seen once. The CDR3 runs 13 residues. Germline V lookup: CDR1 DFQATT, CDR2 SNEGSKA (reference sequence). V shed 3 bases and J shed 0 bases, with 6 bases lying between them. The sample in question was cultured PBMCs, obtained from culture after CMV antigen stimulation. This TCR derives from a human donor in good health (CMV status not recorded). Some clones in this sample may be carry-over from other donors' samples. This rearrangement joins TRBV20-1 to TRBJ1-3, with D hard to call. In DNA form, the CDR3 reads TGCAGTGCTAGTCGTACCTCTGGAAACACCATATATTTT. As protein: CSASRTSGNTIYF.